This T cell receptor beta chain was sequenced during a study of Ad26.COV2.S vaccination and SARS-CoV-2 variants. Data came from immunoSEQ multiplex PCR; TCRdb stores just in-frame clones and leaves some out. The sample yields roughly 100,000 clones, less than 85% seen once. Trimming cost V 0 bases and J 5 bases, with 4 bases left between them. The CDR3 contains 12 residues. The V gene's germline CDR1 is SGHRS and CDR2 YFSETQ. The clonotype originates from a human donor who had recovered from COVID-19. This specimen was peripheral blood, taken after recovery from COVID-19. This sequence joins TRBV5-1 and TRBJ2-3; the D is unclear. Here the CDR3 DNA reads TGCGCCAGCAGCTTGGAGGTAGATACGCAGTATTTT. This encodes CASSLEVDTQYF.